This section outlines one T cell receptor (beta chain) sequence together with its context. V lost 2 bases, J lost 2 bases, and 13 bases lay in between. Germline CDR1 is MNHEY and CDR2 is SVGAGI. CDR3 length: 15 amino acids. The data were taken from a study of blood T cell repertoires in COVID-19. The wider study: The origin of the acute and convalescent COVID-19 samples was the United States, Italy and Spain.

How the authors handled the data: It was from reference gene primer amplification that nucleated cell counts were estimated. This table comes from immunoSEQ multiplex PCR, and its TCRdb copy is limited to in-frame clones, with some not included. The V and J calls and clone size are taken from that table; D and trimming were inferred from the DNA. The table lists over 30,000 clones, more than 75% of them singletons. The V call is TRBV6-5, the J call TRBJ2-7; the D gene is possibly TRBD1 (5 bases). The receptor comes from a man older than 75 with active or convalescent COVID-19. Sequenced: peripheral blood. The CDR3 reads CASSYGRAGTYEQYF. As DNA, the CDR3 is TGTGCCAGCAGTTACGGTAGGGCAGGGACCTACGAGCAGTACTTC.